The rows below give T cell receptor beta chains drawn from one sample of a study of cytomegalovirus exposure and HLA in healthy donors. The protocol was immunoSEQ multiplex PCR, while the TCRdb copy is restricted to in-frame clones and leaves out a portion. The table has a few hundred thousand clones, around 90% seen once. The sequenced material came from PBMCs. These receptors were collected from a young woman in good health and CMV-seronegative. Both conserved end residues are part of each CDR3. The D gene is left open where the match is weak.

CDR3 DNA	CDR3 protein	V gene	D gene	J gene
TGTGCCAGCAGTTACGCGGGGGCCTCCTACGAGCAGTACTTC	CASSYAGASYEQYF	TRBV6-6	.	TRBJ2-7
TGCGCCAGCAGCCAAGAGTTCGGACAGGGCTACGAGCAGTACTTC	CASSQEFGQGYEQYF	TRBV4-1	TRBD1	TRBJ2-7
TGTGCCATCAGTGCCCCCTATGGGACAGACTTGACAGATACGCAGTATTTT	CAISAPYGTDLTDTQYF	TRBV10-3	TRBD1	TRBJ2-3
TGTGCCAGCAGTGAAAAGTGGCAGTTGGCCGGGGAGCTGTTTTTT	CASSEKWQLAGELFF	TRBV6-1	.	TRBJ2-2
TGTGCCAGCTTCGGGACAGGGAGTGTGAACACTGAAGCTTTCTTT	CASFGTGSVNTEAFF	TRBV7-9	TRBD1	TRBJ1-1
TGCGCCAGCAGCCAAGAACCGACCAGGGTATTTGGCTACACCTTC	CASSQEPTRVFGYTF	TRBV4-1	.	TRBJ1-2
TGTGCCAGCAGTTATAGCGGGGGGGCTTACAATGAGCAGTTCTTC	CASSYSGGAYNEQFF	TRBV6-5	TRBD2	TRBJ2-1
TGCGCCAGCAGCCAAGATTTAGCGGGGGGGGAGACCCAGTACTTC	CASSQDLAGGETQYF	TRBV4-1	TRBD2	TRBJ2-5
TGTGCCAGCAGCTTAGAAGGCAGGGGCTCTGGAAACACCATATATTTT	CASSLEGRGSGNTIYF	TRBV11-2	.	TRBJ1-3
TGTGCCAGCAGCTTAACAGGTATGGGATACAATGAGCAGTTCTTC	CASSLTGMGYNEQFF	TRBV11-2	.	TRBJ2-1
TGTGCCAGCAGCTTGGCCGGGACAGATACGCAGTATTTT	CASSLAGTDTQYF	TRBV5-4	.	TRBJ2-3
TGCAGCGTTTCGCTCTGGGGACAACTACAAGGCTACACCTTC	CSVSLWGQLQGYTF	TRBV29-1	.	TRBJ1-2
TGTGCCAGCAGACAGGGCGAAACCTATAATTCACCCCTCCACTTT	CASRQGETYNSPLHF	TRBV6-5	.	TRBJ1-6
TGTGCCAGCAGCTTCGACAGGGATGAGCAGTTCTTC	CASSFDRDEQFF	TRBV7-9	TRBD1	TRBJ2-1
TGTGCCATCAAGCACCCCGAAGAAACGAGGGCTTTCTTT	CAIKHPEETRAFF	TRBV10-3	.	TRBJ1-1